The 23 T cell receptor beta chains listed next were all sequenced from one sample in a study of PD-L1 blockade in urothelial cancer. Using immunoSEQ multiplex PCR, the repertoire was profiled, and TCRdb retains in-frame clones only, with some absent. Of about 76,000 clones listed, around four fifths are singletons. The sequences come from PBMCs, collected around atezolizumab (anti-PD-L1) treatment. The receptors shown here come from a man aged 65 to 79 with urothelial cancer.

This chain uses TRBV5-4 with TRBJ1-2; no definite D call. Germline assignment: CDR1 SGHNT and CDR2 YYREEE (reference sequence). The V end lost 0 bases, the J end lost 4 bases, and 13 bases lay between the germline ends. The CDR3 has 15 residues. The chain's CDR3 is CASSLAGGTGYGYTF. The CDR3 bases are TGTGCCAGCAGCTTGGCCGGAGGCACCGGCTATGGCTACACCTTC. Using reference TRBV5-4 and TRBJ1-2 for the parts outside the CDR3, the full variable domain is ETGVTQSPTHLIKTRGQQVTLRCSSQSGHNTVSWYQQALGQGPQFIFQYYREEENGRGNFPPRFSGLQFPNYSSELNVNALELDDSALYLCASSLAGGTGYGYTFGSGTRLTVV.

The chain couples TRBV12-5 to TRBJ2-7, with TRBD2 matching over 9 bases. The CDR3 totals 17 residues. From germline, CDR1 is LGHNT and CDR2 FRNRAP. The V gene end was trimmed by 0 bases and the J gene end by 2 bases; junction bases not matched to a gene: 8. CDR3: CASGLVQRGARAYEQYF. DNA of the CDR3: TGTGCTAGTGGTTTGGTACAGCGGGGGGCTAGGGCCTACGAGCAGTACTTC.

The genes are TRBV18 and TRBJ1-3; TRBD1 might be the D (6 bases). The CDR3 contains 16 residues. V shed 0 bases and J shed 0 bases, with 9 bases lying between them. Germline V gene lookup returns CDR1 KGHSH and CDR2 LQKENI. CDR3 nucleotide sequence: TGTGCCAGCTCACCACCAACGGGACACTCTGGAAACACCATATATTTT. This codes for CASSPPTGHSGNTIYF.

The chain recombines TRBV10-2 with TRBJ1-1; 8 bases line up with TRBD1. CDR1 WSHSY and CDR2 SAAADI come from the germline V gene. V lost 5 bases, J lost 1 base, and 9 bases stayed unmatched. The CDR3 has 16 residues. CDR3 sequence (DNA): TGCGCCAGCAGTAAAAATCGACAGGGGAAGAACACTGAAGCTTTCTTT. Translated, it gives CASSKNRQGKNTEAFF.

V gene TRBV4-1 combines with J gene TRBJ1-4, with D possibly TRBD1 on 5 matching bases. This CDR3 contains 16 residues. V lost 4 bases and J 0 bases, leaving 12 bases between the germline ends. Germline V lookup: CDR1 MGHRA, CDR2 YSYEKL. This CDR3 is CASSRLWGATNEKLFF. In DNA form, the CDR3 reads TGCGCCAGCAGCCGTCTCTGGGGGGCAACTAATGAAAAACTGTTTTTT.

Within the sample, this clone is medium-sized. The rearrangement links TRBV7-3 to TRBJ2-3, with TRBD1 matching 7 bases. The J segment lost 3 bases and the V segment lost 4 bases, leaving 7 bases of the junction unmatched. CDR1 and CDR2 (germline): SGHTA, FQGTGA. There are 15 residues in the CDR3. CDR3 nucleotide sequence: TGTGCCAGCAGCTCTACGGGGACAGCGACAGATACGCAGTATTTT. Amino acids: CASSSTGTATDTQYF.

This chain connects TRBV7-8 to TRBJ2-7; no firm D call. Germline V gene sequence: CDR1 SGHVS, CDR2 FQNEAQ. The V end was cut by 2 bases, the J end by 2 bases, with 7 bases between. The CDR3 is 13 amino acids. The CDR3 protein is CASSLLRTYEQYF. CDR3 DNA sequence: TGTGCCAGCAGCTTACTCAGGACCTACGAGCAGTACTTC. The whole variable domain, remainder taken from reference TRBV7-8 and TRBJ2-7, is GAGVSQSPRYKVAKRGQDVALRCDPISGHVSLFWYQQALGQGPEFLTYFQNEAQLDKSGLPSDRFFAERPEGSVSTLKIQRTQQEDSAVYLCASSLLRTYEQYFGPGTRLTVT.

The J gene is TRBJ1-2, the V gene TRBV29-1; 9 bases agree with TRBD1. CDR3 size: 12 residues. V lost 6 bases to trimming and J lost 8 bases; unmatched junction nucleotides: 7. CDR1 SQVTM and CDR2 ANQGSEA come from the germline V gene. The CDR3 loop reads CSVGTGILGYTF. CDR3 nucleotides: TGCAGCGTCGGGACAGGGATTTTGGGCTACACCTTC.

V gene TRBV6-1 combines with J gene TRBJ2-7; TRBD2 might be the D (6 bases). The CDR3 is made up of 12 amino acids. V lost 3 bases to trimming and J lost 6 bases, with 9 bases between them. In germline, CDR1 is MNHNS, CDR2 SASEGT. The CDR3 spells CASSDGGSEQYF. For the CDR3, the DNA is TGTGCCAGCAGTGATGGAGGGTCCGAGCAGTACTTC.

The chain uses TRBV27 and TRBJ2-1, with TRBD2 matching 15 bases. V trimming: 6 bases; J trimming: 6 bases; junction bases outside the gene matches: 9. CDR1 is MNHEY, CDR2 SMNVEV, per germline (reference sequence). The CDR3 totals 17 residues. The CDR3 reads CASRRTSGRVWRNEQFF. As DNA, the CDR3 is TGTGCCAGCAGGCGGACTAGCGGGAGGGTGTGGCGCAATGAGCAGTTCTTC.

The V and J genes are TRBV27 and TRBJ2-5; 11 nucleotides agree with TRBD2. The junction had 0 bases not matched to a gene; V was cut back by 2 bases and J by 4 bases. Germline V lookup: CDR1 MNHEY, CDR2 SMNVEV (reference sequence). This CDR3 has 14 residues. The CDR3 region has the DNA TGTGCCAGCAGTTTACTAGCGGGAGGAGAGACCCAGTACTTC. It codes for CASSLLAGGETQYF.

The chain carries TRBV6-5 and TRBJ2-7, with a possible D match to TRBD1 (7 bases). The germline V and J ends were trimmed by 5 bases and 2 bases, with 16 bases remaining between them. Germline V lookup: CDR1 MNHEY, CDR2 SVGAGI. The CDR3 runs to 15 residues. CDR3 sequence reads: CASSPQGGGTYEQYF. The DNA for the CDR3 is TGTGCCAGCAGTCCGCAGGGGGGAGGAACCTACGAGCAGTACTTC.

Of note for this clone: The sample has other DNA sequences that encode this CDR3 too. The rearrangement uses TRBV2 and TRBJ2-5; perhaps TRBD1 as D (6 bases). CDR1 is SNHLY, CDR2 FYNNEI, per germline. This CDR3 comprises 13 residues. Trimming stripped 6 bases from V and 1 base from J, with 9 bases between. The CDR3 DNA is TGTGCCAGCAGGAGGACAGTCCAAGAGACCCAGTACTTC. This gives the protein CASRRTVQETQYF. Based on the CDR3 plus reference TRBV2 and TRBJ2-5, the full variable domain is EPEVTQTPSHQVTQMGQEVILRCVPISNHLYFYWYRQILGQKVEFLVSFYNNEISEKSEIFDDQFSVERPDGSNFTLKIRSTKLEDSAMYFCASRRTVQETQYFGPGTRLLVL.

The V and J genes are TRBV6-6 and TRBJ1-3; a possible D gene is TRBD1 (6 bases). In germline, CDR1 is MNHNY, CDR2 SVGAGI (reference sequence). The V end lost 6 bases, the J end lost 4 bases, and 19 bases lay between the germline ends. This CDR3 comprises 16 residues. DNA of the CDR3: TGTGCCAGCAGCCTACAAAGGGGGGGTTTCGGAAACACCATATATTTT. Translation: CASSLQRGGFGNTIYF.

The chain is built from TRBV10-3 and TRBJ2-1; 9 nucleotides match TRBD2. This CDR3 region has 14 residues. With 9 bases clipped from V and 8 bases from J, the junction kept 11 bases outside the gene matches. CDR1 and CDR2 (germline): ENHRY, SYGVKD. The CDR3 DNA reads as TGTGCCATAGCGGGAGGCGCAACAGGTCATGAGCAGTTCTTC. Protein sequence: CAIAGGATGHEQFF.

The chain carries TRBV10-3 and TRBJ1-4; TRBD1 agrees at 8 bases. The V gene end was trimmed by 3 bases and the J gene end by 5 bases; junction bases not matched to a gene: 5. This CDR3 region has 15 residues. Germline V gives CDR1 ENHRY, CDR2 SYGVKD. CDR3 residues: CAISDKTGVNEKLFF. DNA for the CDR3: TGTGCCATCAGTGACAAGACAGGGGTGAATGAAAAACTGTTTTTT.

This clone was found once. The chain couples TRBV6-5 to TRBJ2-1; D is undetermined. The CDR3 spans 12 residues. V dropped 6 bases and J dropped 9 bases, with 12 bases sitting between them. Per the germline V gene, CDR1 is MNHEY and CDR2 is SVGAGI. The CDR3 DNA follows: TGTGCCAGCAGCACCTTAGCTAGTGAGCAGTTCTTC. Protein sequence: CASSTLASEQFF.

A few counts support this clone. CDR3 coding DNA: TGTGCCAGCAGTCTCACAGATAACTACGAGCAGTACTTC. It codes for CASSLTDNYEQYF. V gene TRBV11-2 combines with J gene TRBJ2-7, with unresolved D. CDR3 length: 13 amino acids. Germline V lookup: CDR1 SGHAT, CDR2 FQNNGV. V shed 6 bases and J shed 3 bases, with 12 bases lying between them. Looking up the rest from reference TRBV11-2 and TRBJ2-7 gives the full variable domain: EAGVAQSPRYKIIEKRQSVAFWCNPISGHATLYWYQQILGQGPKLLIQFQNNGVVDDSQLPKDRFSAERLKGVDSTLKIQPAKLEDSAVYLCASSLTDNYEQYFGPGTRLTVT.

The DNA of the CDR3 is TGTGCCAGCAGCTTAGTGGCTAGCGGGAGTGATGAGCAGTTCTTC. Translating it yields CASSLVASGSDEQFF. The V call is TRBV7-9, the J call TRBJ2-1, with 10 bases identical to TRBD2. Germline-derived CDR1 and CDR2 are SEHNR and FQNEAQ (reference sequence). There are 15 residues in the CDR3. Trimming at V came to 1 base and at J to 8 bases, leaving 5 bases not matched to a gene. Full variable domain (rest looked up from reference TRBV7-9 and TRBJ2-1): DTGVSQNPRHKITKRGQNVTFRCDPISEHNRLYWYRQTLGQGPEFLTYFQNEAQLEKSRLLSDRFSAERPKGSFSTLEIQRTEQGDSAMYLCASSLVASGSDEQFFGPGTRLTVL.

The chain links TRBV2 to TRBJ2-2; D call uncertain. The CDR3 has 13 amino acids. V was pared by 4 bases and J by 4 bases, with 7 bases between. CDR1 is SNHLY and CDR2 is FYNNEI in the germline V gene. CDR3 nucleotides: TGTGCCAGCAGTGTGTTGCGCACCGGGGAGCTGTTTTTT. Translated: CASSVLRTGELFF.

The rearrangement links TRBV6-5 to TRBJ2-7, with 11 bases matching TRBD2. Trimming cost V 6 bases and J 0 bases; bases outside gene matches: 4. The CDR3 sequence is 15 residues long. Germline V gene sequence: CDR1 MNHEY, CDR2 SVGAGI. The CDR3 reads CASRASGRSSYEQYF. The CDR3 coding sequence is TGTGCCAGCAGGGCTAGCGGGAGGAGCTCCTACGAGCAGTACTTC.

V and J are TRBV29-1 and TRBJ1-1; no reliable D call. The CDR3 is 13 residues long. With 6 bases removed from V and 1 base from J, the gap between germline ends came to 12 bases. Germline loops: CDR1 SQVTM, CDR2 ANQGSEA. This CDR3 reads CSVARRGNTEAFF. CDR3 DNA sequence: TGCAGCGTCGCCCGGCGGGGGAACACTGAAGCTTTCTTT.

V and J are TRBV6-6 and TRBJ2-5; the match to TRBD2 covers 7 bases. The CDR3 length is 15 residues. The junction had 10 bases not matched to a gene; V was cut back by 6 bases and J by 3 bases. Germline V gene data show CDR1 as MNHNY and CDR2 as SVGAGI (reference sequence). The CDR3 sequence: CASSPLMGREETQYF. CDR3 nucleotides: TGTGCCAGCAGCCCCCTAATGGGGAGGGAAGAGACCCAGTACTTC.